This TCR beta chain was sequenced in a study of blood T cell repertoires in COVID-19. Repertoires were generated with immunoSEQ multiplex PCR, while TCRdb's copy carries only in-frame clones and drops some. Among approximately 360,000 clones, about 89% were seen once, and the ten largest hold around 1.9%. Per germline, CDR1 MGHRA and CDR2 YSYEKL. Deletions cut 0 bases from V and 2 bases from J, with 14 bases between. The CDR3 has 16 residues. The genes are TRBV4-1 and TRBJ2-7; D possibly corresponds to TRBD2 (6 bases). This TCR was sampled from a man aged 35-49 years in a cohort exposed to, infected with or recovered from COVID-19 (not recorded which). Sequenced input: PBMCs or T cells enriched from blood (not recorded which). CDR3 residues: CASSQEGGTAAYEQYF. The CDR3 nucleotides read TGCGCCAGCAGCCAAGAAGGAGGGACGGCCGCCTACGAGCAGTACTTC.